The source of this T cell receptor beta chain is a study of blood T cell repertoires in COVID-19. Method: immunoSEQ multiplex PCR; TCRdb's copy keeps in-frame clones and lacks some. This table holds about 91,000 clones, 60% to 85% found once. V was trimmed by 0 bases and J by 5 bases, leaving 12 bases between them. This CDR3 is 15 amino acids long. Germline values: CDR1 SGHRS, CDR2 YFSETQ. The TCR sequence derives from an elderly woman with acute or convalescent COVID-19. This rearrangement joins TRBV5-1 to TRBJ2-1; TRBD2 might be the D (6 bases). The specimen sequenced was peripheral blood. DNA for the CDR3: TGCGCCAGCAGCTTGGTAGTGGCGGGGCACAATGAGCAGTTCTTC. Translating gives CASSLVVAGHNEQFF.